One and the same sample provided the 16 T cell receptor beta chains below, sequenced in a study of T cells after yellow fever vaccination. A single record per CDR3 protein comes from TCRdb applying MiXCR to the 5' RACE reads. The sample lists some 340,000 distinct CDR3 sequences, approximately 12% occurring once. Sequenced here: CD4+ T cells sorted from PBMCs, sampled 45 days after the yellow fever booster vaccination. All receptors derive from a man aged 18-30 years who received the YFV17D yellow fever vaccine.

CDR3: CASSPPELRHGELFF. Written as DNA, the CDR3 is TGTGCCAGCTCACCACCGGAGCTCCGGCACGGGGAGCTGTTTTTT. The genes are TRBV18 and TRBJ2-2; D unclear. Germline V gives CDR1 KGHSH, CDR2 LQKENI. V was shortened by 0 bases and J by 7 bases, with 12 bases between the two germline ends. This CDR3 spans 15 amino acids.

The gene calls are TRBV9 and TRBJ2-3; possible D gene TRBD1, 5 bases. The V end lost 0 bases, the J end lost 6 bases, and 11 bases lay between the germline ends. Germline lookup yields CDR1 SGDLS and CDR2 YYNGEE. This CDR3 spans 14 amino acids. This CDR3 is CASSVEGLGDTQYF. Here the CDR3 DNA reads TGTGCCAGCAGCGTAGAGGGGCTGGGGGATACGCAGTATTTT. Combining the CDR3 with reference TRBV9 and TRBJ2-3 gives the whole variable domain DSGVTQTPKHLITATGQRVTLRCSPRSGDLSVYWYQQSLDQGLQFLIQYYNGEERAKGNILERFSAQQFPDLHSELNLSSLELGDSALYFCASSVEGLGDTQYFGPGTRLTVL.

This clonotype has at least ten counts. The gene calls are TRBV4-3 and TRBJ2-1; the match to TRBD1 covers 7 bases. With 0 bases clipped from V and 4 bases from J, the junction kept 9 bases outside the gene matches. CDR3 length equals 17 residues. CDR1 and CDR2 (germline): LGHNA, YSLEER. Here the CDR3 reads CASSQEADRRRYNEQFF. The CDR3 region has the DNA TGCGCCAGCAGCCAAGAAGCGGACAGGCGAAGATACAATGAGCAGTTCTTC.

This clonotype has just a few counts. The J gene is TRBJ1-1, the V gene TRBV5-6; unclear D gene. This CDR3 spans 13 amino acids. Trimming cost V 2 bases and J 2 bases, with 7 bases left between them. CDR1 and CDR2 from the germline V gene are SGHDT and YYEEEE. DNA of the CDR3: TGTGCCAGCAGCTTTTGGTTTAACACTGAAGCTTTCTTT. The encoded protein is CASSFWFNTEAFF.

At least ten counts were recorded for this clonotype. The rearrangement joins TRBV20-1 to TRBJ2-4; 7 bases agree with TRBD2. J gave up 3 bases and V 1 base, and 0 bases lay outside the gene matches. This CDR3 is 13 amino acids long. Germline V gene lookup returns CDR1 DFQATT and CDR2 SNEGSKA (reference sequence). CDR3: CSARGTSKNIQYF. For the CDR3, the DNA is TGCAGTGCTAGAGGGACTAGCAAAAACATTCAGTACTTC.

The chain joins TRBV29-1 to TRBJ1-5; D gene uncertain. The CDR3 has 13 residues. From germline, CDR1 is SQVTM and CDR2 ANQGSEA. V was shortened by 4 bases and J by 0 bases, with 7 bases between the two germline ends. CDR3: CSVAEYSNQPQHF. The DNA for the CDR3 is TGCAGCGTTGCGGAGTATAGCAATCAGCCCCAGCATTTT.

Only a few counts were recorded for this clonotype. The CDR3 loop reads CASSLREESSYNEQFF. For the CDR3, the DNA is TGTGCCAGCAGTCTGAGGGAGGAAAGCTCCTACAATGAGCAGTTCTTC. This sequence joins TRBV6-6 and TRBJ2-1, with D perhaps matching TRBD2 (6 bases). Per germline, CDR1 MNHNY and CDR2 SVGAGI (reference sequence). Deletions cut 5 bases from V and 0 bases from J, with 14 bases between. The CDR3 extends over 16 amino acids.

This clonotype came up a few times. CDR3 amino acids: CAWAGVSYGYTF. CDR3 DNA: TGTGCCTGGGCAGGGGTCTCCTATGGCTACACCTTC. The chain links TRBV30 to TRBJ1-2; D might be TRBD1 (6 bases). The CDR3 loop spans 12 amino acids. Germline CDR1 is GTSNPN and CDR2 is SVGIG (reference sequence). V lost 5 bases and J 4 bases, leaving 11 bases between the germline ends.

This clonotype appeared a few times. This chain connects TRBV21-1 to TRBJ2-3; TRBD1 is the table's D call, not checked against the DNA. TRBV21-1 is marked as a pseudogene. This CDR3 has 17 residues. The CDR3 reads CASSKGVEGESTDTQYF. The DNA for the CDR3 is TGTGCCAGCAGCAAAGGGGTGGAGGGGGAGAGCACAGATACGCAGTATTTT.

Many counts were recorded for this clonotype. The V call is TRBV2, the J call TRBJ2-7; maybe TRBD1 (5 bases). The CDR3 length is 11 residues. Germline assignment: CDR1 SNHLY and CDR2 FYNNEI. The germline V and J ends were trimmed by 8 bases and 2 bases, with 7 bases remaining between them. DNA of the CDR3: TGTGCCAGCCAGGGTACCTACGAGCAGTACTTC. Translating it yields CASQGTYEQYF.

The table lists this clonotype with many counts. This chain joins TRBV25-1 and TRBJ2-1; D tentatively fits TRBD1 or TRBD2 (5 bases each). The CDR3 has 16 amino acids. Trimming pared 3 bases from V and 6 bases from J, leaving 18 bases between. Germline lookup yields CDR1 MGHDK and CDR2 SYGVNS. CDR3 region: CASSEIGKAQGNEQFF. CDR3 nucleotides: TGTGCCAGCAGTGAGATCGGGAAAGCTCAGGGCAATGAGCAGTTCTTC.

This clonotype appeared many times. This chain connects TRBV5-1 to TRBJ2-3; a possible D gene is TRBD2 (6 bases). From germline, CDR1 is SGHRS and CDR2 YFSETQ. Trimming removed 0 bases from V and 6 bases from J, with 11 bases in between. The CDR3 loop spans 14 amino acids. The CDR3 here is CASSLGSGVDTQYF. The CDR3 DNA sequence: TGCGCCAGCAGCTTGGGTAGCGGAGTCGATACGCAGTATTTT.

In this sample, this clonotype turned up a few times. The chain couples TRBV7-2 to TRBJ2-3, with 8 bases fitting TRBD2. Germline CDR1 and CDR2: SGHTA and FQGNSA. The CDR3 is made up of 15 amino acids. After removal of 7 bases from V and 5 bases from J, the junction contained 11 bases not matched to a gene. CDR3 in DNA: TGTGCCAGCACTCCTTGGAGCGGGGGTGGAGATACGCAGTATTTT. Translation gives CASTPWSGGGDTQYF.

The chain combines TRBV12-3 or TRBV12-4 with TRBJ1-5, with a possible D match to TRBD1 (5 bases). The CDR3 has 15 amino acids. V gave up 6 bases and J gave up 2 bases, with 14 bases separating them. CDR3 DNA: TGTGCCAGCAGCCTAGGGGCAGGGCGCAATCAGCCCCAGCATTTT. This sequence encodes CASSLGAGRNQPQHF.

This clonotype was detected ten times or more. The chain couples TRBV12-5 to TRBJ2-1; 8 bases are shared with TRBD2. Germline loops: CDR1 LGHNT, CDR2 FRNRAP. Trimming at V came to 9 bases and at J to 6 bases, leaving 7 bases not matched to a gene. This CDR3 contains 13 residues. CDR3 loop: CASYREGLNEQFF. Here the CDR3 DNA reads TGTGCTAGCTATCGGGAGGGGCTCAATGAGCAGTTCTTC.

Only a few counts were recorded for this clonotype. The V call is TRBV5-4, the J call TRBJ2-4; 11 bases are shared with TRBD2. With 0 bases clipped from V and 6 bases from J, the junction kept 2 bases outside the gene matches. CDR1 is SGHNT, CDR2 YYREEE, per germline (reference sequence). This CDR3 region has 15 residues. DNA for the CDR3: TGTGCCAGCAGCTTGGCTACTAGCGGGGGAAACATTCAGTACTTC. This encodes CASSLATSGGNIQYF.